This TCR beta chain is from a study of B cell selection in AIRE deficiency. Study conclusions and caveats: In TCRBV usage, CDR3 length and diversity, patient Tconv and Treg cells matched healthy donors.

Profiled with immunoSEQ multiplex PCR; TCRdb holds only in-frame clones, not every one. The sample lists under 30,000 clones; 90% to 98% were seen once. The CDR3 consists of 14 residues. Per germline, CDR1 MNHEY and CDR2 SMNVEV (reference sequence). Unmatched junction bases numbered 5, after V lost 6 bases and J lost 1 base. A single count supports this clone. As yet, its antigen is unknown. CD4+CD127+ cells were sorted as the conventional CD4 T cells. The TCR comes from a human donor in good health. V gene TRBV27 combines with J gene TRBJ1-1, with 7 bases matching TRBD1. The specimen sequenced was CD4+CD127+ conventional T cells sorted from PBMCs. This chain's CDR3 is CASSQRGRNTEAFF. Written as DNA, the CDR3 is TGTGCCAGCAGCCAAAGGGGGCGGAACACTGAAGCTTTCTTT.